Listed here are 11 T cell receptor beta chains from one sample, sequenced in a study of blood T cell repertoires in COVID-19. Assay used: immunoSEQ multiplex PCR; TCRdb lists only in-frame clones, some missing. The sample consists of 40,000 to 50,000 clones, 90% of them appearing once. Sequencing was performed on peripheral blood. These receptors all stem from a human donor in a cohort sampled during active COVID-19.

The chain couples TRBV7-9 to TRBJ2-7; D possibly corresponds to TRBD2 (7 bases). The CDR3 has 15 residues. The V end lost 1 base, the J end lost 6 bases, and 16 bases lay between the germline ends. In germline, CDR1 is SEHNR, CDR2 FQNEAQ (reference sequence). CDR3 sequence: CASSLVSGGAGEQYF. CDR3 nucleotides: TGTGCCAGCAGCTTAGTGTCGGGGGGCGCGGGCGAGCAGTACTTC.

The rearrangement links TRBV10-3 to TRBJ2-7, with 9 bases lining up with TRBD1. From germline, CDR1 is ENHRY and CDR2 SYGVKD. This CDR3 has 17 amino acids. V gave up 4 bases and J gave up 1 base; unmatched junction bases: 11. CDR3 residues: CAISGSPGTGKSYEQYF. The CDR3 DNA sequence: TGTGCCATCAGTGGCTCCCCCGGGACAGGGAAGTCCTACGAGCAGTACTTC.

This clone was recorded once. This chain uses TRBV19 with TRBJ2-5, with 7 bases matching TRBD1. Germline CDR1 LNHDA, CDR2 SQIVND (reference sequence). The V and J ends lost 1 base and 2 bases, in that order; junction bases with no gene match: 7. This CDR3 region has 16 residues. This chain's CDR3 is CASSIGWGQPQETQYF. The CDR3 bases are TGTGCCAGTAGTATAGGTTGGGGACAGCCTCAAGAGACCCAGTACTTC.

The gene calls are TRBV7-9 and TRBJ1-3; D perhaps matches TRBD1 (6 bases). The CDR3 covers 14 residues. V lost 4 bases, J lost 0 bases, and 7 bases lay in between. Germline CDR1 is SEHNR and CDR2 is FQNEAQ (reference sequence). DNA for the CDR3: TGTGCCAGCAGCTCGGACAGCTCTGGAAACACCATATATTTT. This encodes CASSSDSSGNTIYF.

This chain links TRBV19 with TRBJ2-7; D perhaps matches TRBD1 (6 bases). The CDR3 has 14 residues. V lost 3 bases, J lost 0 bases, and 9 bases lay in between. Germline CDR1 LNHDA, CDR2 SQIVND (reference sequence). The CDR3 nucleotides are TGTGCCAGTAGTATGACAGGTTCCTCCTACGAGCAGTACTTC. It yields the protein CASSMTGSSYEQYF.

This chain links TRBV18 with TRBJ2-1, with TRBD2 as a possible D gene (7 bases). There are 16 residues in the CDR3. CDR1 and CDR2 (germline): KGHSH, LQKENI. V lost 2 bases and J lost 0, with 11 bases in between. CDR3 coding DNA: TGTGCCAGCTCACCAAGGGGGGGGGTCTCCTACAATGAGCAGTTCTTC. It is translated as CASSPRGGVSYNEQFF.

V gene TRBV27 combines with J gene TRBJ2-5; 10 bases line up with TRBD2. V trimming: 10 bases; J trimming: 5 bases; junction bases outside the gene matches: 10. CDR1 and CDR2 from the germline V gene are MNHEY and SMNVEV (reference sequence). The CDR3 extends over 14 amino acids. CDR3 sequence reads: CANHPSGSGETQYF. CDR3 sequence (DNA): TGTGCCAACCACCCTAGCGGGAGCGGGGAGACCCAGTACTTC.

This rearrangement joins TRBV2 to TRBJ2-1, with unresolved D. Germline V CDR1 and CDR2: SNHLY, FYNNEI. This CDR3 has 13 amino acids. The V and J ends lost 4 bases and 7 bases respectively, with 11 bases between them. CDR3 in amino acids: CASSGFRWNEQFF. CDR3 DNA sequence: TGTGCCAGCAGTGGGTTCAGATGGAATGAGCAGTTCTTC.

The table lists this clone with a few counts. This rearrangement joins TRBV9 to TRBJ2-7; maybe TRBD2 (6 bases). The germline CDR1 and CDR2 sequences are SGDLS and YYNGEE. V was cut by 0 bases and J by 3 bases, with 13 bases left in between. CDR3 length: 15 residues. CDR3 sequence reads: CASSVGREPNYEQYF. CDR3 DNA sequence: TGTGCCAGCAGCGTAGGGCGGGAACCAAACTACGAGCAGTACTTC.

This chain uses TRBV11-2 with TRBJ2-1; D perhaps matches TRBD2 (6 bases). Trimming shortened V by 0 bases and J by 5 bases, and 14 bases separated the two germline ends. The germline gives CDR1 SGHAT, CDR2 FQNNGV. This CDR3 region has 16 residues. CDR3 sequence: CASSLEAAGSNNEQFF. The CDR3, as DNA: TGTGCCAGCAGCTTAGAGGCAGCGGGTAGTAACAATGAGCAGTTCTTC.

The CDR3 DNA reads as TGCGCCAGCAGACTAGCGGGAGGGCCCCAGAATGAGCAGTTCTTC. Protein sequence: CASRLAGGPQNEQFF. This chain uses TRBV4-1 with TRBJ2-1; TRBD2 matches at 13 bases. V lost 6 bases and J lost 7; bases outside the gene matches: 6. CDR3 length: 15 residues. Germline V gene sequence: CDR1 MGHRA, CDR2 YSYEKL.